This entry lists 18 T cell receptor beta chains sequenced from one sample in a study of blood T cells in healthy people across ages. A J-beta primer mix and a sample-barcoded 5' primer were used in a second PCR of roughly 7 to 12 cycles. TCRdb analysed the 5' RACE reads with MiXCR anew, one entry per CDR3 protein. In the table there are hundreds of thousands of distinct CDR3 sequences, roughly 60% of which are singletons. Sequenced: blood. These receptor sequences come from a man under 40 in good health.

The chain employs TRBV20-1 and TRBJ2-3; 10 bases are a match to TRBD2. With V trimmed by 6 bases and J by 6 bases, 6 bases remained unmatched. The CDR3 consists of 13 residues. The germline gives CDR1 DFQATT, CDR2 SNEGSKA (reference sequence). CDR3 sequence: CSAPPSGGDTQYF. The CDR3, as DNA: TGCAGTGCCCCCCCTAGCGGGGGTGATACGCAGTATTTT.

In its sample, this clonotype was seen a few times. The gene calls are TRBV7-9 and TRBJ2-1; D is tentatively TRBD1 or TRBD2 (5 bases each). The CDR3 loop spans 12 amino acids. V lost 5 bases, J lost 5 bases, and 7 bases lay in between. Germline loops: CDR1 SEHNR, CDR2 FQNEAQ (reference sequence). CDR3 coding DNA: TGTGCCAGCAGCCGGGGCAACAATGAGCAGTTCTTC. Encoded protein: CASSRGNNEQFF. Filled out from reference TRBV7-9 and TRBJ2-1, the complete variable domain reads DTGVSQNPRHKITKRGQNVTFRCDPISEHNRLYWYRQTLGQGPEFLTYFQNEAQLEKSRLLSDRFSAERPKGSFSTLEIQRTEQGDSAMYLCASSRGNNEQFFGPGTRLTVL.

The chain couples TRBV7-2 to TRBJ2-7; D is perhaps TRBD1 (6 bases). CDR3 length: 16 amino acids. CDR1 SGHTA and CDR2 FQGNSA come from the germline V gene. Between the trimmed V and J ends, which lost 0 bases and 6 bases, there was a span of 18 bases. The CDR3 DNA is TGTGCCAGCAGCTTAGCGATCAGGGGTGCCCTCTCCGAGCAGTACTTC. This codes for CASSLAIRGALSEQYF.

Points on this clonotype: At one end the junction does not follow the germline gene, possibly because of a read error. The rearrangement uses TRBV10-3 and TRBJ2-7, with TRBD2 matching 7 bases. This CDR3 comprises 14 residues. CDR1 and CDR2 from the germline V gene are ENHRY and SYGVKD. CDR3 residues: CAISESSGSYEQYF. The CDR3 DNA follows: TGCGCCATCAGTGAGTCTAGCGGTTCCTACGAGCAGTACTTC.

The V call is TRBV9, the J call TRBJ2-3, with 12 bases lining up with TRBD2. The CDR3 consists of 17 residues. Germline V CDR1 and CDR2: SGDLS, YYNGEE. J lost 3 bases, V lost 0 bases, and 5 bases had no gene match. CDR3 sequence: CASSVGLGTSGTDTQYF. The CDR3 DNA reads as TGTGCCAGCAGCGTAGGTCTTGGGACTAGCGGGACAGATACGCAGTATTTT.

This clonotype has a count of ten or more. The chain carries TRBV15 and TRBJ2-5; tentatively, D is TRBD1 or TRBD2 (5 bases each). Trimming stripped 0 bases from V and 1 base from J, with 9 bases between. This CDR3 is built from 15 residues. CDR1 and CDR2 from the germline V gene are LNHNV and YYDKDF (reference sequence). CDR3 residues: CATSRDRGGQETQYF. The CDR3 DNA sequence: TGTGCCACCAGCAGAGATCGGGGCGGCCAAGAGACCCAGTACTTC.

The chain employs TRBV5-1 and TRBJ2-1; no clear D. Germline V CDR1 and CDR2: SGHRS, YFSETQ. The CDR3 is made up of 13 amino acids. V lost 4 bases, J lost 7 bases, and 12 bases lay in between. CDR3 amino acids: CASSPRARNEQFF. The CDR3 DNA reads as TGCGCCAGCAGCCCCCGGGCGCGGAATGAGCAGTTCTTC.

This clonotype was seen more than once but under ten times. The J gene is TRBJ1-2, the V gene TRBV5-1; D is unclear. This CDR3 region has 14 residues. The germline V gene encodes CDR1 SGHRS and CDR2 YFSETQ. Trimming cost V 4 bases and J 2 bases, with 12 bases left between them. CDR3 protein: CASSLSGTNYGYTF. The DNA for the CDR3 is TGCGCCAGCAGCCTGTCGGGCACCAACTATGGCTACACCTTC.

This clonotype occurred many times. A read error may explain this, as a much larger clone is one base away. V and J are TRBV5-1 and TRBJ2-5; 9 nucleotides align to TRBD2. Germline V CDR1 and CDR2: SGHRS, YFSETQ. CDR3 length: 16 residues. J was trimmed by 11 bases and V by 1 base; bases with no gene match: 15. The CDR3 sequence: CASSLWAGLANNEQYF. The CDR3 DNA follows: TGCGCCAGCAGCTTGTGGGCTGGACTAGCGAACAATGAGCAGTACTTC.

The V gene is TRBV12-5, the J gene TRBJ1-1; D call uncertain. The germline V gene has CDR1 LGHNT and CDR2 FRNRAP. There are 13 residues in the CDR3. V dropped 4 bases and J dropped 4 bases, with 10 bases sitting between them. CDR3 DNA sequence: TGTGCTAGTGGTTCCCCCTCGGGCACTGAAGCTTTCTTT. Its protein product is CASGSPSGTEAFF.

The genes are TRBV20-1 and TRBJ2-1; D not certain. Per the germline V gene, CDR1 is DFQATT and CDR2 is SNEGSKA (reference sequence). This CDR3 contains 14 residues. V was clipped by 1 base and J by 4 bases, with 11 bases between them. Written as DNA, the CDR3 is TGCAGTGCTAGAGCAGCGCCCTATTACAATGAGCAGTTCTTC. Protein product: CSARAAPYYNEQFF.

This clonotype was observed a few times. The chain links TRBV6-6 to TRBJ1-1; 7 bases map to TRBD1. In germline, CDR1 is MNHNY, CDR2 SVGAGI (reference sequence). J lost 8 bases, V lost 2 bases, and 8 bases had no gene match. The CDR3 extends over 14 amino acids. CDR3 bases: TGTGCCAGCAGTTACGAAGGGGACAGAGGAGAAGCTTTCTTT. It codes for CASSYEGDRGEAFF.

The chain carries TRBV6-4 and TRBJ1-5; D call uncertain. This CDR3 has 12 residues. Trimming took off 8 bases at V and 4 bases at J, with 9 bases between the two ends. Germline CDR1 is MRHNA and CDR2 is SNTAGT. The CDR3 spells CASHSDNQPQHF. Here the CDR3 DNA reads TGTGCCAGCCACAGTGATAATCAGCCCCAGCATTTT.

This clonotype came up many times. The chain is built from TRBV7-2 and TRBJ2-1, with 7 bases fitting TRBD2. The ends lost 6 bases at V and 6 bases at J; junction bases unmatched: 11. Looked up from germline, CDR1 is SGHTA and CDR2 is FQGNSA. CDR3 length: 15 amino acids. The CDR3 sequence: CASRKRGDLINEQFF. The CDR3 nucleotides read TGTGCCAGCAGGAAACGGGGGGACCTCATCAATGAGCAGTTCTTC.

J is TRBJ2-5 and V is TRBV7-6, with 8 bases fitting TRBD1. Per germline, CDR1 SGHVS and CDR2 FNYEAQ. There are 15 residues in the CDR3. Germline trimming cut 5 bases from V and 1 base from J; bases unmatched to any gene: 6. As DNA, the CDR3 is TGTGCCAGCAGCAAGGACAGGGTGAGCCAAGAGACCCAGTACTTC. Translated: CASSKDRVSQETQYF.

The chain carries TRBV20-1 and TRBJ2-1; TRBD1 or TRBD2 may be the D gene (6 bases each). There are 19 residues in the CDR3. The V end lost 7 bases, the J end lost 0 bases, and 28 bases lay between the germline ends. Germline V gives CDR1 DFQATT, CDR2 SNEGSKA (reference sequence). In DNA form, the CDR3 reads TGCAGTGTTACCGCCCCTGCCCGGGGGCCCCCGGGCTCCTACAATGAGCAGTTCTTC. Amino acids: CSVTAPARGPPGSYNEQFF.

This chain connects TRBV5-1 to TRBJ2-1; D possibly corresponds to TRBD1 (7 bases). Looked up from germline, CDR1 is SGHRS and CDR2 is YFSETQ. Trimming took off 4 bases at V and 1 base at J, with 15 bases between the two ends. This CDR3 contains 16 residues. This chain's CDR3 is CASSPGGTVSYNEQFF. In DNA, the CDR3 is TGCGCCAGCAGCCCTGGGGGGACAGTATCCTACAATGAGCAGTTCTTC.

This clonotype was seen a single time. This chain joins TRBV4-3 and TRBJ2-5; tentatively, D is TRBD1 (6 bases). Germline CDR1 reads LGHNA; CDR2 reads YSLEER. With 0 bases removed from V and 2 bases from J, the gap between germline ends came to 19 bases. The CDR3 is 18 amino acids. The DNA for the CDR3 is TGCGCCAGCAGCCAAGACCAGGGGCCGTACCTTGAACAAGAGACCCAGTACTTC. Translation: CASSQDQGPYLEQETQYF.